Listed here are 5 T cell receptor beta chains from one sample, sequenced in a study of cytomegalovirus exposure and HLA in healthy donors. A multiplex PCR was run with 60 Vbeta primers and 13 Jbeta primers. TCRdb keeps only in-frame clones here, not all; method: immunoSEQ multiplex PCR. The top ten hold around 4% of the sample, which has about 100,000 clones, about 80% seen once. The sample consisted of PBMCs. The receptors come from a man aged 35 to 55 in good health and CMV-seronegative.

V is TRBV16 and J is TRBJ2-7; a weak D match, TRBD2 (5 bases). Trimming removed 2 bases at V and 4 bases at J, with 33 bases between. Germline V gene sequence: CDR1 KGHSY, CDR2 FQNENV. The CDR3 extends over 21 amino acids. CDR3 DNA sequence: TGTGCCAGCAGCCAAACCTTAAGGGAAGAGAAACTGACCCGGAGGCGGTACGAGCAGTACTTC. Amino acids: CASSQTLREEKLTRRRYEQYF.

This clone was seen a few times. The chain uses TRBV6-5 and TRBJ1-1, with TRBD1 identical over 7 bases. The CDR3 totals 13 residues. J was trimmed by 8 bases and V by 5 bases; bases with no gene match: 8. Looked up from germline, CDR1 is MNHEY and CDR2 is SVGAGI. The CDR3 coding sequence is TGTGCCAGCAGTCAACGAAGGGGGCGGGAAGCTTTCTTT. It yields the protein CASSQRRGREAFF.

The V call is TRBV5-1, the J call TRBJ2-1; D may be TRBD1 (6 bases). Germline V gene lookup returns CDR1 SGHRS and CDR2 YFSETQ. CDR3 length: 15 amino acids. The V end was cut by 0 bases, the J end by 4 bases, with 11 bases between. In nucleotides, the CDR3 is TGCGCCAGCAGCTTGGCTTTCCAGGGGTACAATGAGCAGTTCTTC. Translated, it gives CASSLAFQGYNEQFF.

The J gene is TRBJ2-5, the V gene TRBV14, with D tentatively TRBD2 (7 bases). From germline, CDR1 is SGHDN and CDR2 FVKESK. Trimming stripped 1 base from V and 5 bases from J, with 14 bases between. The CDR3 runs to 15 residues. CDR3 amino acids: CASSQGRGGAETQYF. In DNA form, the CDR3 reads TGTGCCAGCAGCCAAGGAAGGGGGGGCGCTGAGACCCAGTACTTC.

This sequence joins TRBV7-2 and TRBJ2-3; 13 bases agree with TRBD2. Trimming took 5 bases from V and 6 from J; bases not matched to a gene: 11. CDR3 length: 17 amino acids. CDR1 is SGHTA and CDR2 is FQGNSA in the germline V gene. The CDR3 DNA is TGTGCCAGCAGCCGCACTAGCGGGGGGGCCCCAGGGGATACGCAGTATTTT. Its protein product is CASSRTSGGAPGDTQYF.